There are a few counts of the clone carrying this T cell receptor beta chain. Its target is not known. CDR3 length: 19 residues. V dropped 3 bases and J dropped 1; count of bases not matched to a gene: 15. In germline, CDR1 is SGDLS, CDR2 YYNGEE. The data are from a study of HIV-infected patients and healthy controls. The repertoire came from unfractionated whole blood and reflected all unsorted peripheral T cells. A 2.5 ml peripheral blood sample was taken for RNA. Study-level points and caveats: Compared with controls, mean Gini indices were significantly raised in HIV-infected repertoires, possibly indicating oligoclonality. In healthy controls, MAIT alpha CDR3s were common; in HIV+ repertoires, severely depleted.

Alpha and beta constant-region primers primed reverse transcription of approximately 460 ng RNA. Using multiplexing indices, alpha and beta chain libraries were generated apart by chain-specific third strand synthesis. The cDNA received a 5' RACE adapter containing a random hexamer plus an SP2 sequencing primer site. A single record per CDR3 protein comes from TCRdb applying MiXCR to the 5' RACE reads. This sample yields thousands of distinct CDR3 sequences, of which around 5.8% are seen a single time; 7.7% belongs to the top ten. The gene calls are TRBV9 and TRBJ2-5, with 10 bases aligning to TRBD1. This receptor was taken from an adult in good health. Sequencing was done on a sample of blood. The CDR3 loop is CASSANLGQGVIPQETQYF. CDR3 DNA sequence: TGTGCCAGCAGCGCAAACCTAGGACAGGGGGTCATTCCCCAAGAGACCCAGTACTTC. The full variable domain, rest sourced from reference TRBV9 and TRBJ2-5, is DSGVTQTPKHLITATGQRVTLRCSPRSGDLSVYWYQQSLDQGLQFLIQYYNGEERAKGNILERFSAQQFPDLHSELNLSSLELGDSALYFCASSANLGQGVIPQETQYFGPGTRLLVL.